This TCR beta chain was recorded in a study of blood T cells in healthy people across ages. A second PCR of 7 to 11 cycles used a sample-barcoded 5' primer and a J-beta primer mix. Every cDNA molecule bore a tag from a template-switch adaptor containing 12 random nucleotides. At least 2.5 million CDR3-containing paired-end reads were obtained per sample. Using its own MiXCR run on the 5' RACE reads, TCRdb lists one record per CDR3 protein. Seen here are under 2,000,000 distinct CDR3 sequences, about 49% observed once, and the top ten hold more than 2%. Germline trimming cut 5 bases from V and 4 bases from J; bases unmatched to any gene: 8. This CDR3 comprises 16 residues. CDR1 is SGHDN and CDR2 is FVKESK in the germline V gene. A note on this clonotype: Its antigen is not known.

General study points: TCR beta diversity was tightly associated with the proportion of naive T cells.

This clonotype was sampled from a woman aged 40 to 50 in good health. The V gene is TRBV14, the J gene TRBJ2-5, with 12 bases aligning to TRBD2. The sequencing sample was made of blood. CDR3 coding DNA: TGTGCCAGCAGCTACCTAGCGGGGGGGCCGACAGAGACCCAGTACTTC. It translates to CASSYLAGGPTETQYF.